These 20 T cell receptor beta chains originate from one sample sequenced in a study of blood T cell repertoires in COVID-19. Here immunoSEQ multiplex PCR was the method, and the copy in TCRdb shows in-frame clones only, minus some. Of under 250,000 clones in the sample, approximately 80% were seen once. Sequenced material: PBMCs or T cells enriched from blood (not recorded which). These receptors originate from a woman aged 40 to 55 with acute COVID-19.

This chain joins TRBV19 and TRBJ1-2; 12 bases are shared with TRBD1. Trimming cost V 3 bases and J 4 bases; bases outside gene matches: 15. Germline V gives CDR1 LNHDA, CDR2 SQIVND (reference sequence). The CDR3 is 19 residues long. The CDR3 DNA follows: TGTGCCAGTAGTATTCTCTACCGAGGGACAGGGGGCGATGGCTATGGCTACACCTTC. Encoded protein: CASSILYRGTGGDGYGYTF.

The chain combines TRBV7-3 with TRBJ2-1; TRBD2 matches at 10 bases. Per germline, CDR1 SGHTA and CDR2 FQGTGA. V gave up 4 bases and J gave up 10 bases; unmatched junction bases: 13. This CDR3 is 16 amino acids long. The CDR3 reads CASSSIRAGGIREQFF. The CDR3 bases are TGTGCCAGCAGCTCCATCCGAGCGGGAGGGATACGAGAGCAGTTCTTC.

The rearrangement links TRBV6-5 to TRBJ2-1; 8 bases agree with TRBD2. Germline trimming cut 5 bases from V and 1 base from J; bases unmatched to any gene: 4. The length of the CDR3 is 15 residues. Germline assignment: CDR1 MNHEY and CDR2 SVGAGI. The CDR3 nucleotides read TGTGCCAGCAGTCCCGGGGGGGGTTCCTACAATGAGCAGTTCTTC. Protein sequence: CASSPGGGSYNEQFF.

The chain links TRBV19 to TRBJ1-1, with D tentatively TRBD1 (5 bases). The CDR3 consists of 11 residues. CDR1 is LNHDA, CDR2 SQIVND, per germline (reference sequence). V dropped 4 bases and J dropped 6 bases, with 6 bases sitting between them. The CDR3 here is CASSTGAEAFF. The CDR3 DNA follows: TGTGCCAGTAGTACGGGGGCTGAAGCTTTCTTT.

This chain uses TRBV2 with TRBJ1-1; TRBD1 agrees at 7 bases. Unmatched junction bases numbered 7, after V lost 8 bases and J lost 1 base. Per the germline V gene, CDR1 is SNHLY and CDR2 is FYNNEI. This CDR3 has 14 residues. The chain's CDR3 is CASLQGHPNTEAFF. The CDR3 region has the DNA TGTGCCAGCTTACAGGGGCATCCGAACACTGAAGCTTTCTTT.

The chain uses TRBV19 and TRBJ1-5, with D possibly matching TRBD1 (5 bases). Per germline, CDR1 LNHDA and CDR2 SQIVND (reference sequence). The CDR3 spans 14 residues. V was pared by 8 bases and J by 2 bases, with 13 bases between. CDR3 DNA: TGTGCCAGTTCAGGGATAGGTGGCAATCAGCCCCAGCATTTT. This sequence encodes CASSGIGGNQPQHF.

The J gene is TRBJ2-7, the V gene TRBV18, with a weak D call TRBD2 (5 bases). Germline CDR1 reads KGHSH; CDR2 reads LQKENI. V lost 5 bases and J lost 6, with 14 bases in between. This CDR3 spans 13 amino acids. The CDR3 spells CASSARGRGEQYF. In DNA form, the CDR3 reads TGTGCCAGCTCAGCTCGTGGGAGAGGCGAGCAGTACTTC.

The chain is built from TRBV19 and TRBJ2-4; 8 nucleotides line up with TRBD2. V shed 5 bases and J 8 bases; nucleotides not matched to a gene: 14. The CDR3 is 16 residues long. CDR1 LNHDA and CDR2 SQIVND come from the germline V gene (reference sequence). CDR3 sequence reads: CASSPLREGLGDIQYF. The CDR3 DNA sequence: TGTGCCAGTAGTCCCCTTCGGGAGGGCCTTGGGGACATTCAGTACTTC.

The chain uses TRBV6-5 and TRBJ2-4; the match to TRBD1 covers 8 bases. V lost 11 bases and J lost 8; bases outside the gene matches: 5. CDR3 length equals 11 residues. CDR1 and CDR2 from the germline V gene are MNHEY and SVGAGI. Here the CDR3 DNA reads TGTGCCGGTAAGACAGGGGACATTCAGTACTTC. It specifies CAGKTGDIQYF.

The chain is built from TRBV2 and TRBJ2-4; possibly TRBD2 for D (5 bases). V lost 4 bases and J lost 0, with 10 bases in between. The CDR3 loop spans 15 amino acids. Looked up from germline, CDR1 is SNHLY and CDR2 is FYNNEI. Here the CDR3 reads CASSVNGLAKNIQYF. CDR3 DNA: TGTGCCAGCAGTGTTAACGGACTAGCCAAAAACATTCAGTACTTC.

The chain recombines TRBV4-1 with TRBJ2-7; D remains unclear. This CDR3 spans 18 amino acids. Germline assignment: CDR1 MGHRA and CDR2 YSYEKL. Trimming removed 4 bases at V and 0 bases at J, with 22 bases between. The CDR3 sequence is CASSRTALSEPSSYEQYF. The CDR3 coding sequence is TGCGCCAGCAGCCGAACCGCCTTAAGCGAACCCAGCTCCTACGAGCAGTACTTC.

This chain links TRBV6-5 with TRBJ2-7, with 7 bases that match TRBD2. V shed 2 bases and J 7 bases; nucleotides not matched to a gene: 5. Germline CDR1 and CDR2: MNHEY and SVGAGI. CDR3 size: 13 residues. The chain's CDR3 is CASSYAAAGEQYF. CDR3 coding DNA: TGTGCCAGCAGTTACGCGGCAGCGGGAGAGCAGTACTTC.

The rearrangement uses TRBV28 and TRBJ1-5, with D uncertain. CDR1 and CDR2 (germline): MDHEN, SYDVKM. V gave up 2 bases and J gave up 1 base, with 9 bases separating them. This CDR3 is built from 15 residues. CDR3 residues: CASSLPGGSNQPQHF. CDR3 DNA: TGTGCCAGCAGTTTACCGGGAGGGAGCAATCAGCCCCAGCATTTT. The whole variable domain, filled in from reference TRBV28 and TRBJ1-5, reads DVKVTQSSRYLVKRTGEKVFLECVQDMDHENMFWYRQDPGLGLRLIYFSYDVKMKEKGDIPEGYSVSREKKERFSLILESASTNQTSMYLCASSLPGGSNQPQHFGDGTRLSIL.

The V and J genes are TRBV18 and TRBJ1-2, with D uncertain. CDR1 is KGHSH and CDR2 is LQKENI in the germline V gene. V dropped 3 bases and J dropped 4 bases, with 9 bases sitting between them. This CDR3 region has 13 residues. The CDR3 spells CASSPTNLYGYTF. Written as DNA, the CDR3 is TGTGCCAGCTCACCTACTAACCTCTATGGCTACACCTTC.

This clone was recorded at least ten times. The chain has TRBV7-9 and TRBJ1-1; D possibly corresponds to TRBD1 (5 bases). Trimming shortened V by 1 base and J by 10 bases, and 13 bases separated the two germline ends. CDR1 and CDR2 from the germline V gene are SEHNR and FQNEAQ (reference sequence). The CDR3 runs 13 residues. CDR3 in amino acids: CASSLGDGARAFF. Written as DNA, the CDR3 is TGTGCCAGCAGCTTAGGAGATGGGGCAAGAGCTTTCTTT.

This chain connects TRBV14 to TRBJ1-2; TRBD1 agrees at 7 bases. The CDR3 loop spans 15 amino acids. V gave up 4 bases and J gave up 2 bases; unmatched junction bases: 7. Germline V gives CDR1 SGHDN, CDR2 FVKESK. In DNA form, the CDR3 reads TGTGCCAGCAGCCCTCCGGGACAGCTAAACTATGGCTACACCTTC. This translates into CASSPPGQLNYGYTF.

The chain uses TRBV25-1 and TRBJ1-2; 12 bases fit TRBD1. Per the germline V gene, CDR1 is MGHDK and CDR2 is SYGVNS. This CDR3 contains 15 residues. The V and J ends lost 5 bases and 6 bases, in that order; junction bases with no gene match: 7. CDR3 sequence reads: CASSLPGTGGNGYTF. The DNA of the CDR3 is TGTGCCAGCAGTTTGCCCGGGACAGGGGGCAATGGCTACACCTTC.

The chain combines TRBV7-2 with TRBJ1-2; D remains ambiguous. This CDR3 spans 13 amino acids. Germline V gives CDR1 SGHTA, CDR2 FQGNSA. Between the trimmed V and J ends, which lost 1 base and 2 bases, there was a span of 5 bases. The CDR3 reads CASSLGRNYGYTF. CDR3 sequence (DNA): TGTGCCAGCAGCTTAGGCAGGAACTATGGCTACACCTTC.

V is TRBV15 and J is TRBJ1-1; D may be TRBD1 (5 bases). The CDR3 is 15 amino acids. The V and J ends lost 2 bases and 1 base respectively, with 11 bases between them. Per the germline V gene, CDR1 is LNHNV and CDR2 is YYDKDF (reference sequence). CDR3 bases: TGTGCCACCAGCAGATATACAGGTACGAACACTGAAGCTTTCTTT. This translates into CATSRYTGTNTEAFF.

The J gene is TRBJ2-1, the V gene TRBV19; 9 nucleotides align to TRBD1. Germline values: CDR1 LNHDA, CDR2 SQIVND (reference sequence). The CDR3 contains 15 residues. With 1 base clipped from V and 8 bases from J, the junction kept 6 bases outside the gene matches. CDR3 coding DNA: TGTGCCAGTAGTATAGTGGGCACAGGGGGCCATGAGCAGTTCTTC. This translates into CASSIVGTGGHEQFF.